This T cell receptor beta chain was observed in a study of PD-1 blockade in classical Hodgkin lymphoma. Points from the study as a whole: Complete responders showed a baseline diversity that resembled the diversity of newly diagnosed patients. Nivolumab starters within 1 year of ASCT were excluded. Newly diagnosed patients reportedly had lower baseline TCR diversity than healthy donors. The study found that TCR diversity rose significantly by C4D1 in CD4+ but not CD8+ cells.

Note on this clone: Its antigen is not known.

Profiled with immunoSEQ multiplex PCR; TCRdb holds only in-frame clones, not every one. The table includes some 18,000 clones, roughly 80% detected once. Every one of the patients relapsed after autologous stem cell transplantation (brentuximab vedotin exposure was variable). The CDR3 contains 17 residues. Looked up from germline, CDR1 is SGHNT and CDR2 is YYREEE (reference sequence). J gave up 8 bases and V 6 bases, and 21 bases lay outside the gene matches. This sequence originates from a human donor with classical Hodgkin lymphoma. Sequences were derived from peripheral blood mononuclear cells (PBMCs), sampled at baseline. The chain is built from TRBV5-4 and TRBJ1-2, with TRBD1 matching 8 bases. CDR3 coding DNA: TGTGCCAGCACCCAATCACCTGGTGGACAGGGAGTCGGCGGCTACACCTTC. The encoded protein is CASTQSPGGQGVGGYTF.